A selection of T cell receptor beta chains follows, all from one sample in a study of T-cell reconstitution after alpha-beta-depleted transplantation in children. One entry per CDR3 protein results from TCRdb running MiXCR on the PCR reads. The data show about 200,000 distinct CDR3 sequences, with 6.3% seen just once and 4.5% held by the top ten. The specimen was PBMCs, collected before TCRalphabeta/CD19-depleted stem cell transplant. These receptors all come from a girl under two years old with combined immunodeficiency, due to receive a stem cell transplant. Both conserved end residues are part of each CDR3. A D gene is named only where the DNA matches it firmly. Clone size is shown for a subset of rows, as once, few, many or a class of expanded clone.

J: TRBJ2-7; size: many; V: TRBV4-2; D: NA; CDR3: CASSQDGSYEQYF; DNA: TGTGCCAGCAGCCAAGACGGCTCCTACGAGCAGTACTTC
J: TRBJ2-1; size: many; V: TRBV15; D: TRBD2; CDR3: CATSRLADNEQFF; DNA: TGTGCCACCAGTCGACTAGCGGACAATGAGCAGTTCTTC
J: TRBJ1-1; size: NA; V: TRBV20-1; D: NA; CDR3: CSAREHTEAFF; DNA: TGCAGTGCTAGAGAACACACTGAAGCTTTCTTT
J: TRBJ1-1; size: many; V: TRBV7-9; D: NA; CDR3: CASSGITANTEAFF; DNA: TGTGCCAGCAGCGGAATAACAGCGAACACTGAAGCTTTCTTT
J: TRBJ1-6; size: many; V: TRBV12-3/TRBV12-4; D: NA; CDR3: CASSRDMSSYNSPLHF; DNA: TGTGCCAGCAGCAGGGACATGAGCTCCTATAATTCACCCCTCCACTTT
J: TRBJ2-7; size: many; V: TRBV25-1; D: NA; CDR3: CASSAYEQYF; DNA: TGTGCCAGCAGTGCCTACGAGCAGTACTTC
J: TRBJ2-2; size: many; V: TRBV5-1; D: NA; CDR3: CASSWRDSGELFF; DNA: TGCGCCAGCAGCTGGCGGGACTCGGGGGAGCTGTTTTTT
J: TRBJ1-1; size: many; V: TRBV7-8; D: NA; CDR3: CASIPQQRVTTEAFF; DNA: TGTGCCAGCATCCCCCAACAGAGAGTGACTACTGAAGCTTTCTTT
J: TRBJ1-6; size: many; V: TRBV12-3/TRBV12-4; D: TRBD1; CDR3: CASSWTGENSPLHF; DNA: TGTGCCAGCAGCTGGACAGGGGAAAATTCACCCCTCCACTTT
J: TRBJ2-1; size: NA; V: TRBV4-1; D: NA; CDR3: CASSQGVRQDNEQFF; DNA: TGCGCCAGCAGCCAAGGAGTTAGGCAGGACAATGAGCAGTTCTTC
J: TRBJ2-7; size: many; V: TRBV12-3/TRBV12-4; D: TRBD2; CDR3: CASSRTSDVEQYF; DNA: TGTGCCAGCAGCAGGACTAGCGACGTGGAGCAGTACTTC
J: TRBJ2-1; size: many; V: TRBV29-1; D: NA; CDR3: CSGGGGYYNEQFF; DNA: TGCAGCGGCGGCGGGGGCTACTACAATGAGCAGTTCTTC
J: TRBJ1-2; size: many; V: TRBV29-1; D: NA; CDR3: CSARQLRDYGYTF; DNA: TGCAGCGCCCGTCAACTCAGGGACTATGGCTACACCTTC
J: TRBJ1-1; size: many; V: TRBV21-1; D: NA; CDR3: CASFSRDSKGHTEAFF; DNA: TGTGCCAGTTTCTCCCGGGACAGTAAGGGCCACACTGAAGCTTTCTTT
J: TRBJ2-7; size: many; V: TRBV6-2/TRBV6-3; D: NA; CDR3: CASSYSILFQMPYEQYF; DNA: TGTGCCAGCAGTTACTCGATTCTTTTCCAGATGCCCTACGAGCAGTACTTC
J: TRBJ2-3; size: many; V: TRBV7-3; D: TRBD2; CDR3: CASSHRTSGVKGDTQYF; DNA: TGTGCCAGCAGTCACCGGACTAGCGGGGTAAAAGGGGATACGCAGTATTTT
J: TRBJ1-2; size: few; V: TRBV29-1; D: TRBD1; CDR3: CSAPQGAGYTF; DNA: TGCAGCGCCCCTCAGGGGGCGGGCTACACCTTC
J: TRBJ2-7; size: many; V: TRBV4-1; D: NA; CDR3: CASSQEGSGTLAGTVLYEQYF; DNA: TGCGCCAGCAGCCAAGAAGGAAGCGGGACCTTAGCCGGGACAGTCCTTTACGAGCAGTACTTC
J: TRBJ2-2; size: few; V: TRBV6-2/TRBV6-3; D: NA; CDR3: CASSSLTRQSLANTGELFF; DNA: TGTGCCAGCAGTTCCCTAACGCGACAGTCTCTAGCGAACACCGGGGAGCTGTTTTTT
J: TRBJ2-7; size: many; V: TRBV12-3/TRBV12-4; D: TRBD1; CDR3: CASSSRDRTYEQYF; DNA: TGTGCCAGCAGTTCCCGGGACAGGACCTACGAGCAGTACTTC
J: TRBJ2-7; size: NA; V: TRBV3-1; D: NA; CDR3: CASKRGRPYEQYF; DNA: TGTGCCAGCAAAAGGGGCCGTCCCTACGAGCAGTACTTC
J: TRBJ2-1; size: many; V: TRBV29-1; D: NA; CDR3: CTASLGEQFF; DNA: TGCACCGCGAGCTTGGGTGAGCAGTTCTTC
J: TRBJ2-1; size: many; V: TRBV7-9; D: NA; CDR3: CASSKQNNEQFF; DNA: TGTGCCAGCAGCAAACAGAATAATGAGCAGTTCTTC
J: TRBJ2-1; size: many; V: TRBV19; D: TRBD2; CDR3: CASSIDQTSGSYNEQFF; DNA: TGTGCCAGTAGTATAGATCAGACTAGCGGGAGCTACAATGAGCAGTTCTTC
J: TRBJ2-3; size: many; V: TRBV9; D: TRBD1; CDR3: CASSVVSRGTDTQYF; DNA: TGTGCCAGCAGCGTAGTCAGCAGGGGGACAGATACGCAGTATTTT
J: TRBJ2-1; size: NA; V: TRBV20-1; D: TRBD2; CDR3: CSAPRLAGDHYNEQFF; DNA: TGCAGTGCTCCTAGACTAGCGGGAGATCATTACAATGAGCAGTTCTTC
J: TRBJ1-2; size: NA; V: TRBV12-3/TRBV12-4; D: NA; CDR3: CASSLRRPSNYGYTF; DNA: TGTGCCAGCAGTTTGCGTAGACCCTCTAACTATGGCTACACCTTC
J: TRBJ2-7; size: many; V: TRBV29-1; D: NA; CDR3: CSVVTASYEQYF; DNA: TGCAGCGTCGTGACAGCGTCCTACGAGCAGTACTTC
J: TRBJ2-3; size: many; V: TRBV7-9; D: NA; CDR3: CASSSWDGTDTQYF; DNA: TGTGCCAGCAGCTCGTGGGATGGCACAGATACGCAGTATTTT
J: TRBJ2-1; size: many; V: TRBV4-3; D: NA; CDR3: CASSQKFYVSSSSYNEQFF; DNA: TGCGCCAGCAGCCAGAAGTTTTACGTGTCCAGTAGCTCCTACAATGAGCAGTTCTTC
J: TRBJ2-3; size: many; V: TRBV2; D: NA; CDR3: CASSPSYAGTDTQYF; DNA: TGTGCCAGCTCCCCCTCCTACGCAGGCACAGATACGCAGTATTTT
J: TRBJ2-1; size: many; V: TRBV27; D: TRBD2; CDR3: CASSLLAGGAGFF; DNA: TGTGCCAGCAGTTTATTAGCGGGAGGGGCCGGGTTCTTC
J: TRBJ2-3; size: many; V: TRBV2; D: NA; CDR3: CASTQREDTQYF; DNA: TGTGCCAGCACCCAGAGGGAGGATACGCAGTATTTT
J: TRBJ2-4; size: many; V: TRBV29-1; D: NA; CDR3: CSVVGGIAKNIQYF; DNA: TGCAGCGTTGTTGGGGGAATAGCCAAAAACATTCAGTACTTC
J: TRBJ1-1; size: many; V: TRBV4-3; D: NA; CDR3: CASSQVTDMNTEAFF; DNA: TGCGCCAGCAGCCAAGTAACTGACATGAACACTGAAGCTTTCTTT
J: TRBJ1-2; size: many; V: TRBV27; D: NA; CDR3: CASSFAGTFYGYTF; DNA: TGTGCCAGCAGTTTCGCCGGGACCTTCTATGGCTACACCTTC
J: TRBJ2-4; size: few; V: TRBV4-2; D: NA; CDR3: CASSQDLGQLRPLDIQYF; DNA: TGTGCCAGCAGCCAAGATCTTGGACAGCTTCGGCCTTTGGACATTCAGTACTTC
J: TRBJ2-7; size: many; V: TRBV28; D: NA; CDR3: CASSLGRGDSYEQYF; DNA: TGTGCCAGCAGTTTAGGCAGGGGGGATTCCTACGAGCAGTACTTC
J: TRBJ2-7; size: many; V: TRBV19; D: NA; CDR3: CASSIRPSGSYEQYF; DNA: TGTGCCAGTAGTATTAGACCCAGCGGGTCCTACGAGCAGTACTTC
J: TRBJ2-2; size: many; V: TRBV28; D: NA; CDR3: CASSLSQYPGPQNTGELFF; DNA: TGTGCCAGCAGTTTATCTCAATATCCGGGACCCCAGAACACCGGGGAGCTGTTTTTT
J: TRBJ2-7; size: many; V: TRBV4-1; D: TRBD1; CDR3: CASSTPGQGIYEQYF; DNA: TGCGCCAGCAGCACTCCGGGACAGGGTATCTACGAGCAGTACTTC
J: TRBJ2-1; size: many; V: TRBV4-1; D: NA; CDR3: CASSVLDEQFF; DNA: TGCGCCAGCAGCGTGCTGGATGAGCAGTTCTTC
J: TRBJ2-1; size: many; V: TRBV20-1; D: TRBD2; CDR3: CSASLPPLAGGLYNEQFF; DNA: TGCAGTGCTAGTTTACCCCCCCTAGCGGGGGGCCTTTACAATGAGCAGTTCTTC
J: TRBJ2-3; size: many; V: TRBV29-1; D: NA; CDR3: CSVDWGSTDTQYF; DNA: TGCAGCGTTGATTGGGGCAGCACAGATACGCAGTATTTT
J: TRBJ2-5; size: many; V: TRBV7-2; D: NA; CDR3: CASSFPGVAQETQYF; DNA: TGTGCCAGCAGCTTTCCTGGGGTAGCGCAAGAGACCCAGTACTTC
J: TRBJ1-5; size: NA; V: TRBV20-1; D: NA; CDR3: CSASTNTGFQPQHF; DNA: TGCAGTGCTAGTACAAATACGGGATTTCAGCCCCAGCATTTT
J: TRBJ1-1; size: few; V: TRBV7-8; D: NA; CDR3: CASSLVGTRGGRAFF; DNA: TGTGCCAGCAGCTTAGTGGGCACCAGGGGCGGGAGGGCTTTCTTT
J: TRBJ2-3; size: many; V: TRBV3-1; D: NA; CDR3: CASSQGGPKYTQYF; DNA: TGTGCCAGCAGCCAAGGAGGGCCCAAATATACGCAGTATTTT
J: TRBJ2-7; size: many; V: TRBV9; D: TRBD1; CDR3: CASSADRGLNEQYF; DNA: TGTGCCAGCAGCGCGGACAGGGGCCTAAACGAGCAGTACTTC